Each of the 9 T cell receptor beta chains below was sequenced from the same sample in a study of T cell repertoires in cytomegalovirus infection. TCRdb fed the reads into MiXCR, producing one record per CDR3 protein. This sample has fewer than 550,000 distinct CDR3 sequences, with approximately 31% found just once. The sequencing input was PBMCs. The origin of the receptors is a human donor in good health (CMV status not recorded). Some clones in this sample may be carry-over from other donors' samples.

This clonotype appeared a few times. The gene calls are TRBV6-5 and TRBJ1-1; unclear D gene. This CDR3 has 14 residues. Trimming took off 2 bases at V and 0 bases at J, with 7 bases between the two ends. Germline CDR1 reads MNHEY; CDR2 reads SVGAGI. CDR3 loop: CASSYGSLNTEAFF. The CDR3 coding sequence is TGTGCCAGCAGTTACGGGTCCCTGAACACTGAAGCTTTCTTT.

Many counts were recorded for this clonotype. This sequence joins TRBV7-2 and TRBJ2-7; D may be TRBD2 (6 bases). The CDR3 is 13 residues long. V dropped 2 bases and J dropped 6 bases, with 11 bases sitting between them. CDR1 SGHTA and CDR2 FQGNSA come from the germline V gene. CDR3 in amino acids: CASSLQAGIEQYF. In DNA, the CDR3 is TGTGCCAGCAGCTTACAGGCGGGGATCGAGCAGTACTTC. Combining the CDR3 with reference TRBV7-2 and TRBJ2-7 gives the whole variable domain GAGVSQSPSNKVTEKGKDVELRCDPISGHTALYWYRQSLGQGLEFLIYFQGNSAPDKSGLPSDRFSAERTGGSVSTLTIQRTQQEDSAVYLCASSLQAGIEQYFGPGTRLTVT.

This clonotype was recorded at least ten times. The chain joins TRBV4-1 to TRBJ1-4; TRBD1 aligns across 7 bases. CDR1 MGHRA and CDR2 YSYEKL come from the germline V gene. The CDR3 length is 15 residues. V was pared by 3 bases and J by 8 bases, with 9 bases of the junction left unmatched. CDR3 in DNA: TGCGCCAGCAGCCACTGGGACAGCTTGGCGGAAAAACTGTTTTTT. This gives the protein CASSHWDSLAEKLFF.

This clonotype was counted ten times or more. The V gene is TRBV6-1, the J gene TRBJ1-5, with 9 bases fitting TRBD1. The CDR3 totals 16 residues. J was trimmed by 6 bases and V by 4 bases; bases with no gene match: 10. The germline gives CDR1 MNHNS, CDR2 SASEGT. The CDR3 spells CASSGFGTGKGQPQHF. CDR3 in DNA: TGTGCCAGCAGTGGGTTCGGGACAGGGAAGGGTCAGCCCCAGCATTTT.

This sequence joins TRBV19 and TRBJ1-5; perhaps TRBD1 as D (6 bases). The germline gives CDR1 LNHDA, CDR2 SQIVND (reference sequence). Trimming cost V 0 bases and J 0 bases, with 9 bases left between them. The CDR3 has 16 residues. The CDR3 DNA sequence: TGTGCCAGTAGTATAGAAACAGGGCCTAGCAATCAGCCCCAGCATTTT. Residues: CASSIETGPSNQPQHF.

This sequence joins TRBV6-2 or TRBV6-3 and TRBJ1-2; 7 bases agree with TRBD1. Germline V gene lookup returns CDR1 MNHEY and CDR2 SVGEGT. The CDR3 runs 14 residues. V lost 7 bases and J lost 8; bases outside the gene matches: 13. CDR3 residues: CASTDRASSPGYTF. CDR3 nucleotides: TGTGCCAGCACTGACAGGGCTTCCTCTCCCGGCTACACCTTC.

This chain's CDR3 is CASSRAGGTEAFF. The CDR3 DNA is TGCGCCAGCAGCCGCGCAGGGGGCACTGAAGCTTTCTTT. The chain links TRBV4-3 to TRBJ1-1; 7 nucleotides align to TRBD1. The V gene's germline CDR1 is LGHNA and CDR2 YSLEER. The CDR3 is made up of 13 amino acids. V lost 4 bases and J lost 4; bases outside the gene matches: 3.

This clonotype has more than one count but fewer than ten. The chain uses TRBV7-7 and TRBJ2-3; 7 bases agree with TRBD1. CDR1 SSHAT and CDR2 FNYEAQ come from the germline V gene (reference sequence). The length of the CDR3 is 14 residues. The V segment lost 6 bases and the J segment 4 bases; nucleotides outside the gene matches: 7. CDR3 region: CASSQQGFADTQYF. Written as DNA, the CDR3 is TGTGCCAGCAGTCAACAGGGGTTCGCAGATACGCAGTATTTT.

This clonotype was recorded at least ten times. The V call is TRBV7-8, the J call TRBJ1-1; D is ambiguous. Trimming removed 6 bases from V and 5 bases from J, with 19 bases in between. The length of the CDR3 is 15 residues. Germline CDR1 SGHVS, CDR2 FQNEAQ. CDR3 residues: CASSSGLTAGTEAFF. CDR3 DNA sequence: TGTGCCAGCAGTTCAGGACTCACCGCGGGGACTGAAGCTTTCTTT. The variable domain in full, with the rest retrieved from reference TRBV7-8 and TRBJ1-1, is GAGVSQSPRYKVAKRGQDVALRCDPISGHVSLFWYQQALGQGPEFLTYFQNEAQLDKSGLPSDRFFAERPEGSVSTLKIQRTQQEDSAVYLCASSSGLTAGTEAFFGQGTRLTVV.